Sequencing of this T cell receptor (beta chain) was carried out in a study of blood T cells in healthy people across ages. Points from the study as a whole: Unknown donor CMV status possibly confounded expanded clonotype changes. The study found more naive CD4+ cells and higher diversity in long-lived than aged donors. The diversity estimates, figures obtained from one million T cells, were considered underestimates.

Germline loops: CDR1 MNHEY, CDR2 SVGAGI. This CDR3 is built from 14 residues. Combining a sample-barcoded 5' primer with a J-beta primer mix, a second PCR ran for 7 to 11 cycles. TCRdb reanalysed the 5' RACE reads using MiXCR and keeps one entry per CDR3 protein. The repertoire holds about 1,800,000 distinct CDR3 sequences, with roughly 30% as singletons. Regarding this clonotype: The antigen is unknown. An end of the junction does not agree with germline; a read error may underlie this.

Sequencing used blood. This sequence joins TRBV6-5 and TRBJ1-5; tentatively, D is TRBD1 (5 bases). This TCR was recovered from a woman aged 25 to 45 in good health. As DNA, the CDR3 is TGCGCCAGCAGCTCCGGGACGGCGAATCAGCCCCAGCATTTT. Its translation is CASSSGTANQPQHF.